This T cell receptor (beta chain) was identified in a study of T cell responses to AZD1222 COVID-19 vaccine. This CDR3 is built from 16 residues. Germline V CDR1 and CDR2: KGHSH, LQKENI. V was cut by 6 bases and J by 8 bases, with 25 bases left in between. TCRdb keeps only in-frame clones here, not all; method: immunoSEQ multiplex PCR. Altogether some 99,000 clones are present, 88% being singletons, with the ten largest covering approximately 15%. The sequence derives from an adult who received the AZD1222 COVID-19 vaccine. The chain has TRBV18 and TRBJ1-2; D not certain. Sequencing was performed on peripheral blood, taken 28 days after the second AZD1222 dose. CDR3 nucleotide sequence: TGTGCCAGCTCCCAAAGACGGACTAGCATTGAAGAGGGCTACACCTTC. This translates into CASSQRRTSIEEGYTF.